The 9 T cell receptor beta chains given below trace back to one sample, sequenced in a study of chronic HIV infection and antiretroviral therapy. TCRdb independently ran MiXCR on the 5' RACE reads; one entry per CDR3 protein. Altogether some 43,000 distinct CDR3 sequences are present, about 19% being singletons, with the ten largest covering under 3.5%. Sequenced sample: peripheral blood. These receptors came from an adult who had HIV and had not received antiretroviral therapy, or was an uninfected healthy control (not recorded which).

This clonotype was observed a handful of times. The chain uses TRBV6-4 and TRBJ1-5; 7 bases map to TRBD1. Trimming at V came to 6 bases and at J to 0 bases, leaving 11 bases not matched to a gene. This CDR3 is built from 17 residues. CDR1 and CDR2 from the germline V gene are MRHNA and SNTAGT. The CDR3 protein is CASSARGQLYSNQPQHF. In nucleotides, the CDR3 is TGTGCCAGCAGCGCAAGGGGACAGCTTTATAGCAATCAGCCCCAGCATTTT.

CDR3 amino acids: CASSLQGTSTNEKLFF. The CDR3 coding sequence is TGTGCCAGCAGCTTACAGGGAACCTCAACTAATGAAAAACTGTTTTTT. The chain combines TRBV7-6 with TRBJ1-4; D possibly corresponds to TRBD1 (5 bases). CDR1 and CDR2 (germline): SGHVS, FNYEAQ. The CDR3 length is 16 residues. V lost 2 bases, J lost 0 bases, and 10 bases lay in between.

In this sample, this clonotype turned up a few times. As DNA, the CDR3 is TGTGCCAGCAGTGAAACCGAAAAACTGTTTTTT. Translated: CASSETEKLFF. This rearrangement joins TRBV2 to TRBJ1-4, with D unclear. V lost 2 bases and J 8 bases, leaving 3 bases between the germline ends. This CDR3 has 11 amino acids. Germline assignment: CDR1 SNHLY and CDR2 FYNNEI.

This clonotype came up a few times. The chain joins TRBV12-3 or TRBV12-4 to TRBJ1-5; the match to TRBD1 covers 7 bases. CDR3 length: 14 amino acids. Trimming at V came to 6 bases and at J to 3 bases, leaving 5 bases not matched to a gene. CDR3 nucleotide sequence: TGTGCCAGCAGCGGACAGGAACACAATCAGCCCCAGCATTTT. Protein sequence: CASSGQEHNQPQHF.

The sample holds a few counts of this clonotype. The genes are TRBV3-1 and TRBJ1-2; D unresolved. The germline V and J ends were trimmed by 0 bases and 11 bases, with 19 bases remaining between them. Germline CDR1 LGHDT, CDR2 YNNKEL (reference sequence). The CDR3 consists of 15 residues. The CDR3 loop reads CASSQDSTLPEVYTF. The DNA for the CDR3 is TGTGCCAGCAGCCAAGATTCGACCCTCCCTGAGGTATACACCTTC.

The V call is TRBV28, the J call TRBJ1-3, with 10 bases that match TRBD1. Germline lookup yields CDR1 MDHEN and CDR2 SYDVKM. The CDR3 sequence is 16 residues long. Losses at the gene ends were 4 bases for V and 4 bases for J; bases not matched to a gene: 7. CDR3 amino acids: CASSSPRQGAGNTIYF. The CDR3 DNA is TGTGCCAGCAGTTCGCCCCGACAGGGGGCAGGAAACACCATATATTTT.

This clonotype came up a few times. The rearrangement joins TRBV28 to TRBJ1-2; 7 nucleotides align to TRBD1. The CDR3 consists of 14 residues. V gave up 8 bases and J gave up 4 bases; unmatched junction bases: 10. Germline CDR1 and CDR2: MDHEN and SYDVKM. The CDR3 DNA reads as TGTGCCAGCTCCGCCCCCGGGACAGTCTATGGCTACACCTTC. It translates to CASSAPGTVYGYTF.

This clonotype was detected a few times. This rearrangement joins TRBV6-6 to TRBJ1-2, with a tentative D call TRBD1 (6 bases). With 4 bases removed from V and 4 bases from J, the gap between germline ends came to 10 bases. Germline V gene lookup returns CDR1 MNHNY and CDR2 SVGAGI (reference sequence). This CDR3 has 13 residues. The CDR3: CASSFPGAYGYTF. The CDR3 coding sequence is TGTGCCAGCAGTTTCCCGGGGGCCTATGGCTACACCTTC.

This clonotype came up a few times. The J gene is TRBJ2-7, the V gene TRBV28; tentatively, D is TRBD1 or TRBD2 (5 bases each). The CDR3 contains 17 residues. CDR1 is MDHEN, CDR2 SYDVKM, per germline. Trimming cost V 6 bases and J 3 bases, with 24 bases left between them. The CDR3: CASSTTPGRMGNYEQYF. The CDR3 DNA is TGTGCCAGCAGCACAACTCCGGGACGGATGGGAAACTACGAGCAGTACTTC.